There are a few counts of the clone carrying this TCR beta chain. The antigen remains undetermined. The CDR3 sequence is 15 residues long. CDR1 is MNHEY and CDR2 is SMNVEV in the germline V gene (reference sequence). With 2 bases removed from V and 5 bases from J, the gap between germline ends came to 14 bases. The sample belongs to a study of T-cell reconstitution after alpha-beta-depleted transplantation in children. Findings of the study overall: Most T-cell counts and diversity one year after the transplant came from T cells that were newly produced.

For TCRbeta, the library was prepared with unique molecular identifiers. TCRdb reanalysed the PCR reads using MiXCR and keeps one entry per CDR3 protein. The repertoire holds about 510,000 distinct CDR3 sequences, with around 10% as singletons. V is TRBV27 and J is TRBJ2-3; no firm D call. Sequencing used PBMCs, mostly from graft donor cells, obtained 180 days after TCRalphabeta/CD19-depleted stem cell transplant. The TCR was taken from a female patient between 2 and 15 years old who had a stem cell transplant for aplastic anemia, so the T cells may come from the graft donor. CDR3: CASSLLLSPGDTQYF. The CDR3 nucleotides are TGTGCCAGCAGTTTACTCCTTAGTCCGGGAGATACGCAGTATTTT.